Shown below are 14 T cell receptor beta chains from a single sample sequenced in a study of response to subunit inactivated influenza vaccine. Via MiXCR, TCRdb re-called the RT-PCR reads, giving one row per CDR3 protein. The sample shows roughly 570,000 distinct CDR3 sequences, approximately 15% of them seen only once. The specimen comprised PBMCs from blood, sampled 11 to 12 days after vaccination. The receptors here all came from a man over 45 who received an inactivated influenza vaccine.

V gene TRBV10-2 combines with J gene TRBJ1-2, with a possible D match to TRBD1 (5 bases). Germline CDR1 WSHSY, CDR2 SAAADI. The CDR3 runs 15 residues. V gave up 3 bases and J gave up 2 bases, with 13 bases separating them. In nucleotides, the CDR3 is TGCGCCAGCAGTGAAAGGACAATACTAAACTATGGCTACACCTTC. The encoded protein is CASSERTILNYGYTF.

This clonotype was observed at least ten times. This rearrangement joins TRBV4-2 to TRBJ2-2, with unresolved D. Trimming left V 4 bases short and J 1 base short, with 7 bases between. Germline values: CDR1 LGHNA, CDR2 YNFKEQ. This CDR3 is 14 amino acids long. CDR3 in amino acids: CASSLYRNTGELFF. In DNA form, the CDR3 reads TGTGCCAGCAGCCTCTATCGGAACACCGGGGAGCTGTTTTTT.

V is TRBV5-6 and J is TRBJ1-2; D ambiguous. The CDR3 runs to 13 residues. Germline assignment: CDR1 SGHDT and CDR2 YYEEEE. Deletions cut 0 bases from V and 11 bases from J, with 14 bases between. As DNA, the CDR3 is TGTGCCAGCAGCTTGGCTGGTCCACTCGGGTACACCTTC. Translated: CASSLAGPLGYTF.

This clonotype turned up a few times. V usage is TRBV29-1 and J usage is TRBJ2-1; D unresolved. This CDR3 region has 13 residues. The germline gives CDR1 SQVTM, CDR2 ANQGSEA. The V and J ends lost 5 bases and 6 bases respectively, with 14 bases between them. The CDR3 reads CSVQHRTSNEQFF. The CDR3 DNA follows: TGCAGCGTTCAACACCGGACCTCCAATGAGCAGTTCTTC.

This chain links TRBV7-2 with TRBJ1-2; 7 positions agree with TRBD1. The CDR3 runs 13 residues. The junction had 2 bases not matched to a gene; V was cut back by 1 base and J by 6 bases. The germline gives CDR1 SGHTA, CDR2 FQGNSA. CDR3 loop: CASSLGGGDGYTF. DNA of the CDR3: TGTGCCAGCAGCTTAGGAGGGGGCGATGGCTACACCTTC. Based on the CDR3 plus reference TRBV7-2 and TRBJ1-2, the full variable domain is GAGVSQSPSNKVTEKGKDVELRCDPISGHTALYWYRQSLGQGLEFLIYFQGNSAPDKSGLPSDRFSAERTGGSVSTLTIQRTQQEDSAVYLCASSLGGGDGYTFGSGTRLTVV.

This clonotype has only a few counts. The chain carries TRBV6-1 and TRBJ2-1; 9 bases agree with TRBD2. V was pared by 7 bases and J by 4 bases, with 8 bases of the junction left unmatched. The CDR3 length is 15 residues. CDR1 and CDR2 from the germline V gene are MNHNS and SASEGT. Here the CDR3 DNA reads TGTGCCAGCACCTACCGGCGGGAGGGGTACAATGAGCAGTTCTTC. It is translated as CASTYRREGYNEQFF.

Many counts were recorded for this clonotype. The chain is built from TRBV6-1 and TRBJ1-3; D remains ambiguous. V was pared by 6 bases and J by 0 bases, with 12 bases between. The CDR3 spans 15 residues. Germline V gives CDR1 MNHNS, CDR2 SASEGT. The CDR3 DNA sequence: TGTGCCAGCAGCCCGCAGGTCAGCTCTGGAAACACCATATATTTT. Translated, it gives CASSPQVSSGNTIYF.

This clonotype was observed many times. The chain links TRBV9 to TRBJ2-2; the D gene could be TRBD1 or TRBD2 (5 bases each). Germline V gene lookup returns CDR1 SGDLS and CDR2 YYNGEE. The V end lost 0 bases, the J end lost 0 bases, and 15 bases lay between the germline ends. The CDR3 covers 18 residues. The CDR3 reads CASSVEPGRSSNTGELFF. The CDR3 DNA reads as TGTGCCAGCAGCGTAGAACCGGGACGGTCTTCGAACACCGGGGAGCTGTTTTTT.

The rearrangement links TRBV11-2 to TRBJ2-7; 8 bases fit TRBD2. With V trimmed by 5 bases and J by 3 bases, 9 bases remained unmatched. The CDR3 is 15 amino acids. Per the germline V gene, CDR1 is SGHAT and CDR2 is FQNNGV. Here the CDR3 reads CASSHPTGGIYEQYF. CDR3 in DNA: TGTGCCAGCAGCCACCCAACGGGGGGGATCTACGAGCAGTACTTC.

With regard to this clonotype: Possible read error: a much larger clone is one base away. V usage is TRBV29-1 and J usage is TRBJ2-5, with D hard to call. The germline CDR1 and CDR2 sequences are SQVTM and ANQGSEA. The CDR3 loop spans 12 amino acids. The CDR3 spells CSVGWLEDTQYF. The CDR3 nucleotides read TGCAGCGTGGGCTGGCTGGAAGATACCCAGTACTTC.

The CDR3 nucleotides read TGTGCCAGTAGCATGTTGGGGCAAACCTACGAGCAGTACTTC. It specifies CASSMLGQTYEQYF. The rearrangement uses TRBV19 and TRBJ2-7; a weak D match, TRBD1 (5 bases). V lost 6 bases and J 2 bases, leaving 14 bases between the germline ends. The CDR3 is made up of 14 amino acids. Germline lookup yields CDR1 LNHDA and CDR2 SQIVND (reference sequence).

The CDR3 DNA reads TGTGCCACCAGTCAGGGCACCAATCAGCCCCAGCATTTT. Protein sequence: CATSQGTNQPQHF. V usage is TRBV24-1 and J usage is TRBJ1-5; a possible D gene is TRBD1 (5 bases). This CDR3 contains 13 residues. Trimming left V 6 bases short and J 3 bases short, with 8 bases between. Germline CDR1 and CDR2: KGHDR and SFDVKD.

The rearrangement joins TRBV7-3 to TRBJ2-1; 8 bases match TRBD2. V shed 8 bases, J shed 0 bases, and the junction held 12 bases outside the gene matches. The CDR3 length is 17 residues. From germline, CDR1 is SGHTA and CDR2 FQGTGA. The CDR3 spells CASPRGGGRVSYNEQFF. CDR3 DNA: TGTGCCAGCCCACGGGGGGGCGGGAGAGTCTCCTACAATGAGCAGTTCTTC.

The genes are TRBV6-2 or TRBV6-3 and TRBJ2-5; 7 bases line up with TRBD1. The germline V gene encodes CDR1 MNHEY and CDR2 SVGEGT. The CDR3 loop spans 14 amino acids. The V gene end was trimmed by 7 bases and the J gene end by 7 bases; junction bases not matched to a gene: 12. CDR3 DNA sequence: TGTGCCAGCACCACGCGACAGGGCCGAGGGACCCAGTACTTC. Translation: CASTTRQGRGTQYF.